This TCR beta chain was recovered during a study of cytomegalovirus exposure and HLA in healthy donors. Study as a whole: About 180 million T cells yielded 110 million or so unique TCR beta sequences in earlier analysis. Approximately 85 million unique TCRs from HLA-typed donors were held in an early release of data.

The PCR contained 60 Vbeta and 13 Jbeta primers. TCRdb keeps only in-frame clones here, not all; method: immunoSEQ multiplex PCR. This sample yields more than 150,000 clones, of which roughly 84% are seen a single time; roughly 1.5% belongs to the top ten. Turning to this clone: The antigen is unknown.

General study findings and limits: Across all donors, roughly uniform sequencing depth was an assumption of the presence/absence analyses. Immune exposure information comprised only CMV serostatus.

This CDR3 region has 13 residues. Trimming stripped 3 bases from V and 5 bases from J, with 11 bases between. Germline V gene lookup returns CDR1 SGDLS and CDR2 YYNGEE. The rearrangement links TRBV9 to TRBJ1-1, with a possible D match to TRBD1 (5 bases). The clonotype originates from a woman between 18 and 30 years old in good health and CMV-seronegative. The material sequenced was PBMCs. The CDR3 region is CASSAPGITEAFF. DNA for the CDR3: TGTGCCAGCAGCGCGCCAGGGATTACTGAAGCTTTCTTT. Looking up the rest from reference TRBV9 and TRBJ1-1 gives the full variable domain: DSGVTQTPKHLITATGQRVTLRCSPRSGDLSVYWYQQSLDQGLQFLIQYYNGEERAKGNILERFSAQQFPDLHSELNLSSLELGDSALYFCASSAPGITEAFFGQGTRLTVV.